The 8 T cell receptor beta chains below were found in one sample sequenced in a study of immune evolution from preneoplasia to lung adenocarcinoma. The table came from immunoSEQ multiplex PCR; TCRdb's copy has only in-frame clones and leaves some out. The sample has more than 9,000 clones; 82% are singletons. The sample comprised FFPE minimally invasive lung adenocarcinoma tissue. All receptors derive from a person aged 70 to 85 with lung adenocarcinoma.

This chain uses TRBV28 with TRBJ1-3; D gene ambiguous. Between the trimmed V and J ends, which lost 2 bases and 2 bases, there was a span of 19 bases. This CDR3 is 18 amino acids long. Germline CDR1 is MDHEN and CDR2 is SYDVKM. The CDR3: CASSLHPRVDVAGNTIYF. The DNA for the CDR3 is TGTGCCAGCAGTTTACACCCTCGGGTAGATGTCGCTGGAAACACCATATATTTT.

This chain links TRBV6-1 with TRBJ2-6; D is unclear. Germline V CDR1 and CDR2: MNHNS, SASEGT. The CDR3 covers 13 residues. The V end lost 7 bases, the J end lost 0 bases, and 4 bases lay between the germline ends. CDR3 bases: TGTGCCAGCAAGATCTCTGGGGCCAACGTCCTGACTTTC. Its protein product is CASKISGANVLTF.

This clone came up a few times. The chain couples TRBV28 to TRBJ2-2; no firm D call. CDR3 length equals 13 residues. Germline V gene lookup returns CDR1 MDHEN and CDR2 SYDVKM. Trimming removed 1 base at V and 3 bases at J, with 3 bases between. Here the CDR3 reads CASSLFYTGELFF. CDR3 in DNA: TGTGCCAGCAGTTTATTTTACACCGGGGAGCTGTTTTTT.

Of note for this clone: Germline and junction disagree at one end, which may indicate a read error. The chain joins TRBV27 to TRBJ2-5; D is ambiguous. The germline V gene has CDR1 MNHEY and CDR2 SMNVEV (reference sequence). The CDR3 sequence is 14 residues long. The CDR3 loop is CASSPMLTQGTQYF. CDR3 nucleotide sequence: TGTGCCAGCAGTCCGATGTTGACCCAAGGGACCCAGTACTTC.

The chain combines TRBV6-4 with TRBJ1-1; D is unclear. V lost 3 bases and J 0 bases, leaving 5 bases between the germline ends. This CDR3 comprises 13 residues. Germline V gene data show CDR1 as MRHNA and CDR2 as SNTAGT. This CDR3 is CASSDRVNTEAFF. The CDR3 DNA sequence: TGTGCCAGCAGTGATCGAGTGAACACTGAAGCTTTCTTT.

This CDR3 is CSAWGSGNTIYF. The CDR3 nucleotides read TGCAGCGCCTGGGGCTCTGGAAACACCATATATTTT. J is TRBJ1-3 and V is TRBV29-1; D is unclear. Germline V gene sequence: CDR1 SQVTM, CDR2 ANQGSEA. V lost 7 bases and J lost 0, with 7 bases in between. There are 12 residues in the CDR3.

This chain connects TRBV19 to TRBJ1-2, with D perhaps TRBD1 (5 bases). The V end lost 1 base, the J end lost 7 bases, and 16 bases lay between the germline ends. The CDR3 has 15 residues. Germline values: CDR1 LNHDA, CDR2 SQIVND (reference sequence). CDR3 sequence: CASSIGGGAVSGYTF. In DNA form, the CDR3 reads TGTGCCAGTAGTATAGGCGGGGGAGCGGTCTCTGGCTACACCTTC. The full variable domain, its missing parts supplied by reference TRBV19 and TRBJ1-2, is DGGITQSPKYLFRKEGQNVTLSCEQNLNHDAMYWYRQDPGQGLRLIYYSQIVNDFQKGDIAEGYSVSREKKESFPLTVTSAQKNPTAFYLCASSIGGGAVSGYTFGSGTRLTVV.

The chain recombines TRBV5-5 with TRBJ2-1; no firm D call. Looked up from germline, CDR1 is SGHKS and CDR2 is YYEKEE (reference sequence). V lost 4 bases, J lost 10 bases, and 9 bases lay in between. CDR3 length equals 11 residues. The CDR3 spells CASSPQQEQFF. In DNA form, the CDR3 reads TGTGCCAGCAGCCCCCAACAGGAGCAGTTCTTC. The complete variable domain, with remaining parts taken from reference TRBV5-5 and TRBJ2-1, reads DAGVTQSPTHLIKTRGQQVTLRCSPISGHKSVSWYQQVLGQGPQFIFQYYEKEERGRGNFPDRFSARQFPNYSSELNVNALLLGDSALYLCASSPQQEQFFGPGTRLTVL.